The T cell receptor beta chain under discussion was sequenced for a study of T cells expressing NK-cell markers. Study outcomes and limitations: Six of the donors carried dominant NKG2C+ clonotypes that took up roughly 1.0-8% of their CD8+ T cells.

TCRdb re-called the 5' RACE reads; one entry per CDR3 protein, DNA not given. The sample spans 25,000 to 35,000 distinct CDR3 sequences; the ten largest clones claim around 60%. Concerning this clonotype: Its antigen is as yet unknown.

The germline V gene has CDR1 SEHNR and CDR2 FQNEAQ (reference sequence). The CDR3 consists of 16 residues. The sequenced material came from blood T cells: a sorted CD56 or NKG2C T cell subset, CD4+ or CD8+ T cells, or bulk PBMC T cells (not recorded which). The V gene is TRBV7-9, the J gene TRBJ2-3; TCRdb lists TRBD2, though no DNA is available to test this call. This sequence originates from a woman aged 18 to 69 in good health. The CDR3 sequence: CASTSPSSGSPDTQYF.